This T cell receptor beta chain stems from a study of control samples from healthy donors and cancer patients. Measured with immunoSEQ multiplex PCR; TCRdb has only the in-frame clones, and not every one. The sample includes about 140,000 clones, 80% to 90% of them seen just once. The sample taken for sequencing was blood. The source is a woman in her twenties or thirties in good health.

CDR3 DNA: TGTGCCAGCAGCCAAGTAACAGGGGGCGCGGACACTGAAGCTTTCTTT. Amino acids: CASSQVTGGADTEAFF. The V and J genes are TRBV3-1 (or the pseudogene TRBV3-2) and TRBJ1-1; 9 nucleotides match TRBD1. CDR3 length equals 16 residues. Trimming took 1 base from V and 3 from J; bases not matched to a gene: 6. Germline lookup yields CDR1 LGHDT and CDR2 YNNKEL (reference sequence).